The following is a T cell receptor (beta chain) sequence with its context. Its antigen remains unidentified. RNA transcripts were the source from which TCR beta CDR3 regions were amplified. HTBI primers served in a first-round RT-PCR, which a second-round multiplex PCR followed. From the multiplex PCR reads, TCRdb called clonotypes with MiXCR, one entry per CDR3 protein. The table records approximately 540,000 distinct CDR3 sequences, under 45% of them present only once. Deletions cut 4 bases from V and 4 bases from J, with 10 bases between. In germline, CDR1 is SGHVS, CDR2 FNYEAQ. The CDR3 is 13 residues long. The data stem from a study of Graves' ophthalmopathy and Graves' hyperthyroidism. Study at large: Where ophthalmopathy was absent within 18 months of follow-up, hyperthyroidism was stable.

The hyperthyroidism patients, aged 18 to 65, had been newly diagnosed, with under 2 months' duration. Study-level results: The model's prediction of ophthalmopathy progression had 65% to 71% sensitivity and around 72% specificity.

Sequenced sample: peripheral blood or thyroid tissue (not recorded which). The chain employs TRBV7-6 and TRBJ1-1; D uncertain. The TCR was taken from an adult man with Graves' hyperthyroidism. DNA of the CDR3: TGTGCCAGCAGCTCGGCAAGTCGCACTGAAGCTTTCTTT. Its translation is CASSSASRTEAFF. The full variable domain, with the rest looked up from reference TRBV7-6 and TRBJ1-1, is GAGVSQSPRYKVTKRGQDVALRCDPISGHVSLYWYRQALGQGPEFLTYFNYEAQQDKSGLPNDRFSAERPEGSISTLTIQRTEQRDSAMYRCASSSASRTEAFFGQGTRLTVV.